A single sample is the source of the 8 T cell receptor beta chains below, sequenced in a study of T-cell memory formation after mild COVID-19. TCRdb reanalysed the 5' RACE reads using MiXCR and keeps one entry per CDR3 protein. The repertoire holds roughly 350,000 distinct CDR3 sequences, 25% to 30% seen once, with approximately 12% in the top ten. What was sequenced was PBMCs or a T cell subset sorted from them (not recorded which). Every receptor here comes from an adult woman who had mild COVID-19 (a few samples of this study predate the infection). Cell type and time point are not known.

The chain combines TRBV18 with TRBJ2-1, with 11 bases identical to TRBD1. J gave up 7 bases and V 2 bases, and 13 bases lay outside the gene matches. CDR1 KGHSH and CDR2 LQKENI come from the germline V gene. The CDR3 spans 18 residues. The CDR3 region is CASSPVFGQGAYGNEQFF. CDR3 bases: TGTGCCAGCTCACCAGTCTTCGGACAGGGGGCTTATGGGAATGAGCAGTTCTTC.

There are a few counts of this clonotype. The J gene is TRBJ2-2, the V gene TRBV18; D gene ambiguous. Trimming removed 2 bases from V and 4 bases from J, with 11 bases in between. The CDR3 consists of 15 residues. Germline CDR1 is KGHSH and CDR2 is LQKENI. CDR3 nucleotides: TGTGCCAGCTCACCATCCGGCAGTTTCACCGGGGAGCTGTTTTTT. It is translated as CASSPSGSFTGELFF.

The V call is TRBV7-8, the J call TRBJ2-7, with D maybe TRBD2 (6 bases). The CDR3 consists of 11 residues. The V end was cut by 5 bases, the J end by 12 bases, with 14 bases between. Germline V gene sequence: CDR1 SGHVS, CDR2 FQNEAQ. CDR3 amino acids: CASSGRDSLYF. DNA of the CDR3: TGTGCCAGCAGCGGCCGGGACTCCTTGTACTTC.

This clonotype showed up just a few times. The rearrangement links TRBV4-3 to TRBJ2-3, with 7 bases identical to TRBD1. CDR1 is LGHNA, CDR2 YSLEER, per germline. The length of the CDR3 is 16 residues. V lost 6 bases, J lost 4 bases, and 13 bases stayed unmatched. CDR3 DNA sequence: TGCGCCAGCAGACACTTACTACAGGGGTTCGCAGATACGCAGTATTTT. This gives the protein CASRHLLQGFADTQYF.

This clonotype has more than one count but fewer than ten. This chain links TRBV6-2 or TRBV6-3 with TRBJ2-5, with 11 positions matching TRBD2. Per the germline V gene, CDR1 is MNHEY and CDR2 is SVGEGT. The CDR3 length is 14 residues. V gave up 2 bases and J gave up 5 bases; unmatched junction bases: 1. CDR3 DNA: TGTGCCAGCAGTTACCGACTAGCGGGGGAGACCCAGTACTTC. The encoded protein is CASSYRLAGETQYF.

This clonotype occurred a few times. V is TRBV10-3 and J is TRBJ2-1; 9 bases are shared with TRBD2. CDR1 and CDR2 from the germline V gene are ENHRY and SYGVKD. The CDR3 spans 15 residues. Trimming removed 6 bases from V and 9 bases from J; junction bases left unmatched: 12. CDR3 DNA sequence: TGTGCCATCAGCGAGGGACTAGCTGGAAGACGTGAGCAGTTCTTC. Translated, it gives CAISEGLAGRREQFF.

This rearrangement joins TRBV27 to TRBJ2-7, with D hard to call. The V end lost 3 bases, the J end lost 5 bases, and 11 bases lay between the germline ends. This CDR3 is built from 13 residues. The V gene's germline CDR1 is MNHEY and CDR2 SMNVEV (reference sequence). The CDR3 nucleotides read TGTGCCAGCAGTTTTACGATAGTCCACGAGCAGTACTTC. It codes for CASSFTIVHEQYF.

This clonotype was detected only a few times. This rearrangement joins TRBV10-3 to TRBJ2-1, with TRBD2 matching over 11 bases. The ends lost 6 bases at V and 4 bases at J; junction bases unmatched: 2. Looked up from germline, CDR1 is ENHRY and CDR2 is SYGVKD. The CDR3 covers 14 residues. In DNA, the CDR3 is TGTGCCATCAGGACTAGCGGGGATTACAATGAGCAGTTCTTC. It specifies CAIRTSGDYNEQFF.